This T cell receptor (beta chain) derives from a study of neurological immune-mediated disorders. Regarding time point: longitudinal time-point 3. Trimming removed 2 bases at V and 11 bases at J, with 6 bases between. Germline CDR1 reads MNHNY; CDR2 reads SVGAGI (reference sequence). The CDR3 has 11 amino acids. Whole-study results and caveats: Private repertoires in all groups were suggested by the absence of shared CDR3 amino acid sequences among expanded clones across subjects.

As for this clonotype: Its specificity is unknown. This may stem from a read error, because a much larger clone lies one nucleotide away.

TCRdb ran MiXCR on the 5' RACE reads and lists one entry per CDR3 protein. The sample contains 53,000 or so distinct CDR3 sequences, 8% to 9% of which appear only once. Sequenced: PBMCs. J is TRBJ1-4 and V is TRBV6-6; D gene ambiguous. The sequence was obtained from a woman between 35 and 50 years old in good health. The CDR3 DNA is TGTGCCAGCAGTTACGCCTGGAAACTGTTTTTT. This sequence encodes CASSYAWKLFF.